This is a list of T cell receptor beta chains from one sample in a study of beta chain features in type 1 diabetes. Only in-frame clones appear in the TCRdb table, and some are missing; sequencing was by immunoSEQ multiplex PCR. The sample has approximately 360,000 clones, around 12% seen once; the top ten hold 0.01%. The sample was naive CD4+ T cells from blood. These receptors all stem from a woman aged 18-29 years with type 1 diabetes. The conserved cysteine and the conserved F or W are not part of the CDR3 here. Size values are once, few and many counts, or a class for expanded clones, and some rows have none.

. | TRBV5-4 | ASSLEDRDDTIQY
few | TRBV28 | ASSYSPPGRQETQY
few | TRBV7-2 | ASSPAGVNTEAF
few | TRBV28 | ASSLGAGGPREQF
. | TRBV7-9 | ASTPRENTEAF
. | TRBV5-1 | ASRVTGGIYGYT
few | TRBV7-3 | ASSSRTGDGYT
. | TRBV7-9 | ASSFGTSGYEQY
few | TRBV5-4 | ASSPGQTYEQY
few | TRBV5-1 | ASSLDRGARNTEAF
. | TRBV21-1 | ASTLGEAGEETQY
few | TRBV23-1 | ASSQSSALGDSNQPQH
. | TRBV7-7 | ASSSGLVTDTQY
. | TRBV18 | ASSRAQKTGELF
few | TRBV4-3 | ASSPKSYNEQF
few | TRBV28 | ASSLARDYEQY
. | TRBV13 | ASSLSGGNQPQH
few | TRBV11-2 | ASSLATTDYGYT
. | TRBV5-1 | ASSLARENYEQY
few | TRBV7-7 | ASSLFLASGNTGELF
. | TRBV6-5 | ASSPLDISYEQY
few | TRBV25-1 | ASSSTRASTYNEQF
few | TRBV4-3 | ASSQEEGQGYGYT
few | TRBV29-1 | SARTGSFYEQY
. | TRBV7-2 | ASSLGAILTDTQY
once | TRBV19 | ASSIVGLSVGGYT
few | TRBV4-1 | ASSQVGGTAADTQY
few | TRBV6-4 | ASSGDRPSYEQY
. | TRBV25-1 | ASSQTGIHQPQH
few | TRBV18 | ASSPPSRVGEQY
few | TRBV18 | ASSPPGIPYEQY
. | TRBV30 | AWSPPRDTEAF
. | TRBV7-2 | ASSFRHISNQPQH
few | TRBV2 | ASSEGLGGTQY
. | TRBV30 | AGGRGANTGELF
. | TRBV5-4 | ASSLAGLAYEQY
. | TRBV10-3 | AISESRTGSTDTQY
few | TRBV5-1 | ASSLFTGDQPQH
. | TRBV14 | ASSQERTTTGELF
. | TRBV4-1 | ASSLPLEGEQY
. | TRBV7-2 | ASSSTDRGQPQH
few | TRBV5-4 | ASSLAGQSTDTQY
. | TRBV28 | ASSLSGTGGSYEQY
few | TRBV5-1 | ASSPEPGPGETQY